This entry concerns a single T cell receptor beta chain. The CDR3 spans 15 residues. With 7 bases removed from V and 0 bases from J, the gap between germline ends came to 13 bases. Germline V lookup: CDR1 LNHDA, CDR2 SQIVND (reference sequence). The data belong to a study of technical replicates of blood from a handful of donors. Repertoires were generated with immunoSEQ multiplex PCR, while TCRdb's copy carries only in-frame clones and drops some. This table has 50,000 to 70,000 clones, just under 95% appearing once. What was sequenced was PBMCs. The chain combines TRBV19 with TRBJ1-5; D may be TRBD1 (5 bases). The TCR was taken from a human donor in good health. Some clones in this sample may be carry-over from other donors' samples. The CDR3 DNA is TGTGCCAGTACGTACAGGTTCCATAGCAATCAGCCCCAGCATTTT. Amino acid sequence: CASTYRFHSNQPQHF. The whole variable domain, filled in from reference TRBV19 and TRBJ1-5, reads DGGITQSPKYLFRKEGQNVTLSCEQNLNHDAMYWYRQDPGQGLRLIYYSQIVNDFQKGDIAEGYSVSREKKESFPLTVTSAQKNPTAFYLCASTYRFHSNQPQHFGDGTRLSIL.